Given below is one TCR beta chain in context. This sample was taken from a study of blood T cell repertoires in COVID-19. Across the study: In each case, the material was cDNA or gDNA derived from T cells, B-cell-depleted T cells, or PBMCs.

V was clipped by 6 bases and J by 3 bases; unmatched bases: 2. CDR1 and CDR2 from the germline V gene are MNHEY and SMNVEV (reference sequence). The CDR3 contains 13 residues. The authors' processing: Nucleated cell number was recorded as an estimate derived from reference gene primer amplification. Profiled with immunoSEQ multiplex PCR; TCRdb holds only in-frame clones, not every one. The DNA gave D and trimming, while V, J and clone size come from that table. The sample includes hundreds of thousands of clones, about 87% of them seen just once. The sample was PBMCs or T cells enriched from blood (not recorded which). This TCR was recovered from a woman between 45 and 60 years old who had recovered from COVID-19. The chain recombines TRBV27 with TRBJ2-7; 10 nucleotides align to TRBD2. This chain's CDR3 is CASRLAGVYEQYF. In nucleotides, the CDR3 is TGTGCCAGCAGGCTAGCGGGAGTCTACGAGCAGTACTTC.